A selection of T cell receptor beta chains follows, all from one sample in a study of blood T cell repertoires in COVID-19. The assay was immunoSEQ multiplex PCR, and TCRdb's table has in-frame clones only and misses some. The sample lists about 190,000 clones; less than 80% were seen once. What was sequenced was peripheral blood. All receptors derive from a man aged 45-60 years who had recovered from COVID-19. The CDR3 runs from the conserved cysteine through the conserved F or W. The D gene is left open where the match is weak. The listing skips clone size in some rows; elsewhere it reads once, few, many or a size class.

clone size: few
D gene: TRBD1
J gene: TRBJ1-2
V gene: TRBV19
CDR3 DNA: TGTGCCAGTAGTATCAACGGTGGGACAGGCACGGAAAATGGCTACACCTTC
CDR3 protein: CASSINGGTGTENGYTF

clone size: .
D gene: .
J gene: TRBJ1-1
V gene: TRBV9
CDR3 DNA: TGTGCCAGCAGCGTAGGTCAGGTATGGAACACTGAAGCTTTCTTT
CDR3 protein: CASSVGQVWNTEAFF

clone size: .
D gene: TRBD1
J gene: TRBJ2-7
V gene: TRBV5-1
CDR3 DNA: TGCGCCAGCAGCTTCCGGGGACAGGGCTTCGACGAGCAGTACTTC
CDR3 protein: CASSFRGQGFDEQYF

clone size: .
D gene: .
J gene: TRBJ1-4
V gene: TRBV6-5
CDR3 DNA: TGTGCCAGCAGTTCTTACAGTGAGGGGGATGAAAAACTGTTTTTT
CDR3 protein: CASSSYSEGDEKLFF

clone size: .
D gene: .
J gene: TRBJ1-2
V gene: TRBV6-5
CDR3 DNA: TGTGCCAGCAGTTATGTACAGAACTATGGCTACACCTTC
CDR3 protein: CASSYVQNYGYTF

clone size: .
D gene: .
J gene: TRBJ2-2
V gene: TRBV19
CDR3 DNA: TGTGCCAGTAGTATCAGGGATGCCGGGGAGCTGTTTTTT
CDR3 protein: CASSIRDAGELFF

clone size: .
D gene: .
J gene: TRBJ2-1
V gene: TRBV19
CDR3 DNA: TGTGCCAGTAGTATCCAGACCTCACAGTTCCAGTTCTTC
CDR3 protein: CASSIQTSQFQFF

clone size: .
D gene: .
J gene: TRBJ1-1
V gene: TRBV7-8
CDR3 DNA: TGTGCCAGCAGCTTACAGGGAAGTGAAGCTTTCTTT
CDR3 protein: CASSLQGSEAFF

clone size: .
D gene: .
J gene: TRBJ2-1
V gene: TRBV5-1
CDR3 DNA: TGCGCCAGCAGCCGACTAGACATAACCGCCCGCCCCTTCTACAATGAGCAGTTCTTC
CDR3 protein: CASSRLDITARPFYNEQFF

clone size: .
D gene: TRBD2
J gene: TRBJ2-3
V gene: TRBV2
CDR3 DNA: TGTGCCAGCAGTGAAATAGGGGACTACCGAGGCGAAGATACGCAGTATTTT
CDR3 protein: CASSEIGDYRGEDTQYF

clone size: once
D gene: TRBD1
J gene: TRBJ2-7
V gene: TRBV5-1
CDR3 DNA: TGCGCCAGCAGCTTGTCAAGGGGACAGGACTCCTACGAGCAGTACTTC
CDR3 protein: CASSLSRGQDSYEQYF

clone size: .
D gene: .
J gene: TRBJ1-3
V gene: TRBV5-4
CDR3 DNA: TGTGCCAGCAGCTTCGGTCAACAGATCTCTGGAAACACCATATATTTT
CDR3 protein: CASSFGQQISGNTIYF

clone size: .
D gene: .
J gene: TRBJ2-3
V gene: TRBV30
CDR3 DNA: TGTGCCTGGAGCATGAAAGGGGCCCCAGATACGCAGTATTTT
CDR3 protein: CAWSMKGAPDTQYF

clone size: .
D gene: TRBD2
J gene: TRBJ2-7
V gene: TRBV7-6
CDR3 DNA: TGTGCCAGCAGCGAACTAGCGGGAGGCCCCCACGAGCAGTACTTC
CDR3 protein: CASSELAGGPHEQYF

clone size: once
D gene: .
J gene: TRBJ1-5
V gene: TRBV6-2/TRBV6-3
CDR3 DNA: TGTGCCAGCAGCCTAGTCAGGGGATGGGGCAATCAGCCCCAGCATTTT
CDR3 protein: CASSLVRGWGNQPQHF

clone size: .
D gene: .
J gene: TRBJ1-5
V gene: TRBV2
CDR3 DNA: TGTGCCAGCAGTGAAGCCCGGGCAGGGTTTGGTCAGCCCCAGCATTTT
CDR3 protein: CASSEARAGFGQPQHF

clone size: .
D gene: .
J gene: TRBJ2-2
V gene: TRBV28
CDR3 DNA: TGTGCCAGCAGTTTGGGGACTTCCTACACCGGGGAGCTGTTTTTT
CDR3 protein: CASSLGTSYTGELFF

clone size: .
D gene: TRBD2
J gene: TRBJ2-7
V gene: TRBV5-1
CDR3 DNA: TGCGCCAGCAGTAGGGTAGCGGGAGGGCCAGTTGAACAGTACTTC
CDR3 protein: CASSRVAGGPVEQYF

clone size: .
D gene: TRBD1
J gene: TRBJ2-1
V gene: TRBV18
CDR3 DNA: TGTGCCAGCTCACCGAACACAGGGGGCTCCTACAATGAGCAGTTCTTC
CDR3 protein: CASSPNTGGSYNEQFF

clone size: .
D gene: .
J gene: TRBJ1-1
V gene: TRBV11-2
CDR3 DNA: TGTGCCAGCAGCTTTATGAACACTGAAGCTTTCTTT
CDR3 protein: CASSFMNTEAFF